This is a list of T cell receptor beta chains from one sample in a study of CD8 T cells in Susac syndrome. Each CDR3 protein gets one entry after TCRdb re-called the immunoSEQ multiplex PCR reads with MiXCR. Among about 200,000 distinct CDR3 sequences listed, 93% were seen once. Sequencing input: CD4+ T cells from PBMCs. These receptor sequences come from a human donor in good health. The CDR3 runs from the conserved cysteine through the conserved F or W. A D gene is named only where the DNA matches it firmly. Clone size, where shown, is once, few, many, or a class for clones that have expanded.

d_call	clone_size	j_call	v_call	cdr3_aa	cdr3_nt
TRBD2	once	TRBJ2-3	TRBV29-1	CSTTSPSTDTQYF	TGCAGTACGACTAGCCCGAGCACAGATACGCAGTATTTT
.	.	TRBJ2-5	TRBV28	CASSVGGIQETQYF	TGTGCCAGCAGTGTCGGCGGGATCCAAGAGACCCAGTACTTC
.	.	TRBJ1-2	TRBV5-1	CASSRSLSVASGYTF	TGCGCCAGCAGCCGGAGCCTCTCTGTCGCTTCTGGCTACACCTTC
.	.	TRBJ1-2	TRBV3-1	CASSQERPPLNYGYTF	TGTGCCAGCAGCCAAGAGCGTCCACCTCTAAACTATGGCTACACCTTC
.	.	TRBJ1-5	TRBV6-5	CASGQDNQPQHF	TGTGCCAGCGGACAAGACAATCAGCCCCAGCATTTT
.	.	TRBJ1-3	TRBV5-1	CASSSEGPHSGNTIYF	TGCGCCAGCAGCTCGGAGGGGCCTCACTCTGGAAACACCATATATTTT
TRBD2	.	TRBJ2-7	TRBV12-3/TRBV12-4	CASSGLGSALLLEQYF	TGTGCCAGCAGTGGACTAGGATCAGCCCTCCTACTAGAGCAGTACTTC
.	.	TRBJ2-7	TRBV5-1	CASSLIGCEQYF	TGCGCCAGCAGCTTGATCGGTTGCGAGCAGTACTTC
.	.	TRBJ1-2	TRBV29-1	CSVEEFPGHGYTF	TGCAGCGTGGAGGAGTTCCCGGGGCACGGCTACACCTTC
.	.	TRBJ1-2	TRBV20-1	CSAWPPLNYGYTF	TGCAGTGCTTGGCCCCCGCTAAACTATGGCTACACCTTC
.	.	TRBJ2-2	TRBV12-3/TRBV12-4	CASNPSVGTGELFF	TGTGCCAGCAACCCCTCGGTTGGGACCGGGGAGCTGTTTTTT
.	.	TRBJ2-5	TRBV5-5	CASSPWTLQETQYF	TGTGCCAGCAGCCCATGGACCCTTCAAGAGACCCAGTACTTC
.	.	TRBJ2-2	TRBV4-1	CASSQDPGGANTGELFF	TGCGCCAGCAGCCAAGATCCCGGCGGGGCGAACACCGGGGAGCTGTTTTTT
TRBD2	.	TRBJ2-1	TRBV12-3/TRBV12-4	CASSLGGGRNEQFF	TGTGCCAGCAGTTTAGGCGGGGGAAGGAATGAGCAGTTCTTC
.	.	TRBJ2-1	TRBV12-3/TRBV12-4	CASSFGVSNEQFF	TGTGCCAGCAGTTTCGGCGTCAGCAATGAGCAGTTCTTC
.	.	TRBJ2-3	TRBV5-1	CASSPSDIRTDTQYF	TGCGCCAGCAGCCCTTCGGACATACGCACAGATACGCAGTATTTT
.	.	TRBJ2-1	TRBV3-1	CASSQAVAEQFF	TGTGCCAGCAGCCAGGCAGTGGCGGAGCAGTTCTTC
.	.	TRBJ2-7	TRBV29-1	CSVSHSSHEQYF	TGCAGCGTCTCTCACAGTTCCCACGAGCAGTACTTC
.	.	TRBJ1-5	TRBV15	CATSRAVGRTSNQPQHF	TGTGCCACCAGCAGAGCCGTGGGGAGGACTAGCAATCAGCCCCAGCATTTT
.	few	TRBJ1-2	TRBV7-9	CASSPRGGAYGYTF	TGTGCCAGCAGCCCGAGGGGGGGCGCATATGGCTACACCTTC
.	.	TRBJ2-2	TRBV30	CAWSPMWGVQGTGELFF	TGTGCCTGGAGTCCGATGTGGGGTGTCCAGGGCACCGGGGAGCTGTTTTTT
.	once	TRBJ2-1	TRBV5-1	CASSLEAGRNEQFF	TGCGCCAGCAGCTTGGAGGCAGGCCGCAATGAGCAGTTCTTC
.	.	TRBJ1-5	TRBV10-2	CASSVDSGNQPQHF	TGCGCCAGCAGTGTGGACAGCGGCAATCAGCCCCAGCATTTT
TRBD1	.	TRBJ1-2	TRBV5-1	CASKTGALGGYTF	TGCGCCAGTAAAACAGGGGCCTTGGGTGGCTACACCTTC
.	.	TRBJ1-2	TRBV3-1	CASSQDQKAIGGYTF	TGTGCCAGCAGCCAAGATCAGAAAGCTATAGGCGGCTACACCTTC
.	.	TRBJ1-6	TRBV2	CASRSRGGNSPLHF	TGTGCCAGCAGGTCCAGGGGTGGTAATTCACCCCTCCACTTT
.	.	TRBJ2-2	TRBV29-1	CSVRDTSNTGELFF	TGCAGCGTACGGGACACCTCGAACACCGGGGAGCTGTTTTTT
.	.	TRBJ2-3	TRBV25-1	CASSETRTSQYF	TGTGCCAGCAGTGAAACGCGGACGTCGCAGTATTTT
TRBD2	.	TRBJ2-2	TRBV12-3/TRBV12-4	CASRGGAGEITGELFF	TGTGCCAGTAGAGGGGGAGCGGGGGAGATTACCGGGGAGCTGTTTTTT
.	.	TRBJ2-3	TRBV7-3	CASSLSTGRDTQYF	TGTGCCAGCAGCTTATCCACGGGGAGAGATACGCAGTATTTT
TRBD2	.	TRBJ2-3	TRBV7-9	CASSYLAGLTDTQYF	TGTGCCAGCAGCTATCTAGCGGGGCTCACAGATACGCAGTATTTT
.	.	TRBJ1-2	TRBV7-2	CASSMTVSSGYTF	TGTGCCAGCAGCATGACAGTATCTAGTGGCTACACCTTC
TRBD1	.	TRBJ1-4	TRBV7-2	CASSPRTGFLPTNEKLFF	TGTGCCAGCAGCCCCCGGACAGGGTTTCTCCCGACTAATGAAAAACTGTTTTTT
.	.	TRBJ2-3	TRBV14	CASSQDYRSDTQYF	TGTGCCAGCAGCCAAGATTATCGCTCAGATACGCAGTATTTT